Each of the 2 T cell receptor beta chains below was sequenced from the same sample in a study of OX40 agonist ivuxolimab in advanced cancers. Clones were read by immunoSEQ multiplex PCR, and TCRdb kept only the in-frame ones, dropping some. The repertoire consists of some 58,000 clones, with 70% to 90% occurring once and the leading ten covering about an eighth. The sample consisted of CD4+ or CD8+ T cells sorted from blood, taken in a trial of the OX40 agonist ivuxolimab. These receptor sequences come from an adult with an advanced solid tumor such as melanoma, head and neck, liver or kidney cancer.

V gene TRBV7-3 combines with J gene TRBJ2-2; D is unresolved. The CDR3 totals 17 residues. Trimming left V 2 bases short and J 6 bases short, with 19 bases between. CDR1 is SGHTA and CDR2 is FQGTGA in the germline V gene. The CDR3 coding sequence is TGTGCCAGCAGCTTATTTCAGTCGAGGCAAGGCCCCGGGGAGCTGTTTTTT. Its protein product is CASSLFQSRQGPGELFF.

CDR3 DNA sequence: TGTGCCAGCAGCGCTCGACTAGCGGGAGGGGAGACCCAGTACTTC. Translation gives CASSARLAGGETQYF. The rearrangement links TRBV9 to TRBJ2-5, with TRBD2 identical over 14 bases. Per germline, CDR1 SGDLS and CDR2 YYNGEE. The ends lost 3 bases at V and 5 bases at J; junction bases unmatched: 3. The CDR3 has 15 amino acids.